This section outlines one TCR beta chain sequence together with its context. The data derive from a study of early stage breast cancer tumors. The CDR3 is 16 residues long. The germline V and J ends were trimmed by 0 bases and 0 bases, with 10 bases remaining between them. Germline CDR1 reads SGDLS; CDR2 reads YYNGEE. The protocol was immunoSEQ multiplex PCR, while the TCRdb copy is restricted to in-frame clones and leaves out a portion. The sample consists of about 63,000 clones, around three quarters of them appearing once. Sequencing input: blood. The chain joins TRBV9 to TRBJ1-3, with D tentatively TRBD1 (5 bases). This clonotype originated in a person aged 25 to 39 with breast cancer. CDR3 DNA sequence: TGTGCCAGCAGCGTAGGAGGGGCTAACTCTGGAAACACCATATATTTT. Amino acids: CASSVGGANSGNTIYF.